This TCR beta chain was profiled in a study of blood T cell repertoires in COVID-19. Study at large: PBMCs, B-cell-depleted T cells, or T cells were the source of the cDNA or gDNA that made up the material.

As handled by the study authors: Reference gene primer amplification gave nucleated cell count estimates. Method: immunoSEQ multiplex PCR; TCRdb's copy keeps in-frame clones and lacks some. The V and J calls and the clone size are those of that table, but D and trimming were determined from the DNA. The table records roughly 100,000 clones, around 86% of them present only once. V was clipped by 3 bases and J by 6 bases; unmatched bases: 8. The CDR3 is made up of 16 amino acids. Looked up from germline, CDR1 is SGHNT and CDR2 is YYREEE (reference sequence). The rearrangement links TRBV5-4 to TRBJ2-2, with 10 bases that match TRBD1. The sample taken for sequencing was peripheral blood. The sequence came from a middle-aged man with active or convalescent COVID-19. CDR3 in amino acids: CASSSPLGTGAGELFF. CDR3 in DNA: TGTGCCAGCAGCTCCCCCCTCGGGACAGGGGCCGGGGAGCTGTTTTTT.